Sequencing of this T cell receptor beta chain was carried out in a study of shared clonotypes between healthy human individuals. About this clone itself: Other DNA sequences in this specimen translate into the identical CDR3.

TCRdb keeps only in-frame clones here, not all; method: immunoSEQ multiplex PCR. Of some 2,500,000 clones listed, over 85% are singletons. The sequenced material came from naive CD4+ T cells from PBMCs. Subset reported: CD45RA+ positively selected. The source is a man aged 18 to 35 in good health. Some clones in this sample may be carry-over from other donors' samples.

The chain's CDR3 is CASSLGTGNTGELFF. CDR3 sequence (DNA): TGCGCCAGCAGCTTAGGGACAGGGAATACCGGGGAGCTGTTTTTT. The J gene is TRBJ2-2, the V gene TRBV5-1; 9 bases are a match to TRBD1. The CDR3 loop spans 15 amino acids. The V gene end was trimmed by 2 bases and the J gene end by 5 bases; junction bases not matched to a gene: 4. Germline V lookup: CDR1 SGHRS, CDR2 YFSETQ.